This paragraph reports one T cell receptor (beta chain). The antigen remains undetermined. The source of the sample is a study of CD4+ T cells in melanoma. Study-wide results and caveats: CD8+ T cell, macrophage and B cell function reportedly correlated with neoantigen-specific CD4+ T cells. Diverse differentiation states were reported for melanoma neoantigen-specific CD4+ T cells.

This CDR3 comprises 15 residues. V trimming: 5 bases; J trimming: 8 bases; junction bases outside the gene matches: 8. Germline-derived CDR1 and CDR2 are SGHTA and FQGTGA. Method: immunoSEQ multiplex PCR; TCRdb's copy keeps in-frame clones and lacks some. Among 110,000 to 150,000 clones, about nine tenths were seen once, and the ten largest hold 1.5%. The TCR comes from a human donor with melanoma. The chain joins TRBV7-3 to TRBJ2-1, with 11 nucleotides matching TRBD2. The CDR3 here is CASSLIAGGPYEQFF. The CDR3 DNA is TGTGCCAGCAGCCTCATAGCGGGGGGGCCTTATGAGCAGTTCTTC.